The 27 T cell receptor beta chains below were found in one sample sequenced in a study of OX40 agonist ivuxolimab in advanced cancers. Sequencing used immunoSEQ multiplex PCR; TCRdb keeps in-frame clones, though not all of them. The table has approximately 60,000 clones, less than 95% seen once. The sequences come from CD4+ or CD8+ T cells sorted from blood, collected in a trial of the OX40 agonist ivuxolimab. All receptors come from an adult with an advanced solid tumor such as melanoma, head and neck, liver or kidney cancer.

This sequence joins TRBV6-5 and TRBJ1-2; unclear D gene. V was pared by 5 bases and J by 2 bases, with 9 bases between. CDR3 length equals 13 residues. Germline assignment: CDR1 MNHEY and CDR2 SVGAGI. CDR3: CASSRGPNYGYTF. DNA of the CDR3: TGTGCCAGCAGTCGAGGCCCCAACTATGGCTACACCTTC.

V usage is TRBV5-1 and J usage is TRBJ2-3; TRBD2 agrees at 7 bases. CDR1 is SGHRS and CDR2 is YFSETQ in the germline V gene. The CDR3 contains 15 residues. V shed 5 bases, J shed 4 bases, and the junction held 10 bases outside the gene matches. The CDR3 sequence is CASSRAGEGADTQYF. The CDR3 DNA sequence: TGCGCCAGCAGTAGGGCGGGAGAAGGGGCAGATACGCAGTATTTT. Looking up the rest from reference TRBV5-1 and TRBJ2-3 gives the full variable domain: KAGVTQTPRYLIKTRGQQVTLSCSPISGHRSVSWYQQTPGQGLQFLFEYFSETQRNKGNFPGRFSGRQFSNSRSEMNVSTLELGDSALYLCASSRAGEGADTQYFGPGTRLTVL.

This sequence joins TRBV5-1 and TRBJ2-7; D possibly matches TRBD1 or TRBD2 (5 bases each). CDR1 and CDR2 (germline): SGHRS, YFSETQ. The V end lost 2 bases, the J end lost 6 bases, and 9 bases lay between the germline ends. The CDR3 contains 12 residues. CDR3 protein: CASSLPGPEQYF. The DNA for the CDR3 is TGCGCCAGCAGCTTACCGGGACCCGAGCAGTACTTC.

The CDR3 DNA follows: TGTGCCAGCAGCTCCCGAGATGCAACTAATGAAAAACTGTTTTTT. Amino acids: CASSSRDATNEKLFF. The chain links TRBV11-2 to TRBJ1-4, with no clear D. V lost 4 bases and J lost 0, with 9 bases in between. The germline V gene encodes CDR1 SGHAT and CDR2 FQNNGV. The CDR3 loop spans 15 amino acids.

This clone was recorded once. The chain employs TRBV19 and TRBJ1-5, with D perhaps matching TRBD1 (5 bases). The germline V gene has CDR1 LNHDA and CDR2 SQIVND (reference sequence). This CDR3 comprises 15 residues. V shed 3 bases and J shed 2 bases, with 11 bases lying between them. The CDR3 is CASSIFQGGNQPQHF. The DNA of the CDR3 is TGTGCCAGTAGTATTTTCCAGGGTGGCAATCAGCCCCAGCATTTT. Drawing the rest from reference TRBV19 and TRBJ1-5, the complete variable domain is DGGITQSPKYLFRKEGQNVTLSCEQNLNHDAMYWYRQDPGQGLRLIYYSQIVNDFQKGDIAEGYSVSREKKESFPLTVTSAQKNPTAFYLCASSIFQGGNQPQHFGDGTRLSIL.

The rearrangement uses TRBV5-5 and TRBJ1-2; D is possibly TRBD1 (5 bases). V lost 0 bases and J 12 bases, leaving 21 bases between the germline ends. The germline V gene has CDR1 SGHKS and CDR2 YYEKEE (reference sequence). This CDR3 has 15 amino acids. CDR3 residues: CASSLAGQGGLGDTF. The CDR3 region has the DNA TGTGCCAGCAGCTTGGCTGGTCAGGGAGGCCTTGGGGACACCTTC.

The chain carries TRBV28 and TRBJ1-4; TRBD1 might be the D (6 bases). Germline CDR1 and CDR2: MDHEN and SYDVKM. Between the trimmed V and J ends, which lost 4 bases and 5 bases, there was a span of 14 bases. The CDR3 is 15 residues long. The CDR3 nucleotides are TGTGCCAGCAGTTCCCAAGACAGGCCGAATGAAAAACTGTTTTTT. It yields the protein CASSSQDRPNEKLFF. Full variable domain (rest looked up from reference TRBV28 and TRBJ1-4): DVKVTQSSRYLVKRTGEKVFLECVQDMDHENMFWYRQDPGLGLRLIYFSYDVKMKEKGDIPEGYSVSREKKERFSLILESASTNQTSMYLCASSSQDRPNEKLFFGSGTQLSVL.

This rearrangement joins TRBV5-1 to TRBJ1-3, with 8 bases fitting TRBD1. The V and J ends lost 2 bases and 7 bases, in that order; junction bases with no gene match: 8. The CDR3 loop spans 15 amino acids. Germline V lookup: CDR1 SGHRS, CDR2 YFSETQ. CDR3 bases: TGCGCCAGCAGCTTTCAGGGGGCTAATAAGAACACCATATATTTT. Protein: CASSFQGANKNTIYF.

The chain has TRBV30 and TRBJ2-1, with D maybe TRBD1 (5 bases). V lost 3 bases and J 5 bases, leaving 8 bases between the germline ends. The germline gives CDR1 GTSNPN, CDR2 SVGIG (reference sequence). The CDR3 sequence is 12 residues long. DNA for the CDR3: TGTGCCTGGAGCCAGGGAAACAATGAGCAGTTCTTC. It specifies CAWSQGNNEQFF.

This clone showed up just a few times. CDR3 sequence (DNA): TGTGCCAGCAGCTTAGGGGCAGGGTGGACAGATACGCAGTATTTT. Protein: CASSLGAGWTDTQYF. This chain uses TRBV7-8 with TRBJ2-3, with D possibly TRBD1 on 5 matching bases. CDR3 length equals 15 residues. Per germline, CDR1 SGHVS and CDR2 FQNEAQ. V gave up 1 base and J gave up 3 bases, with 11 bases separating them.

The chain's CDR3 is CASSERGAGGFGYTF. CDR3 sequence (DNA): TGTGCCAGCAGTGAACGGGGGGCTGGGGGGTTTGGCTACACCTTC. The chain links TRBV6-1 to TRBJ1-2; D perhaps matches TRBD1 (6 bases). The CDR3 covers 15 residues. V lost 2 bases and J lost 7, with 17 bases in between. Germline V gene data show CDR1 as MNHNS and CDR2 as SASEGT.

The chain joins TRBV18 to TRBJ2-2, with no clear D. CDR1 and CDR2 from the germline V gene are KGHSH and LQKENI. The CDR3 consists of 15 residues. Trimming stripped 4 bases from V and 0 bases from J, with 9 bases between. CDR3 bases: TGTGCCAGCTCACTCGGACGACCGAACACCGGGGAGCTGTTTTTT. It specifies CASSLGRPNTGELFF.

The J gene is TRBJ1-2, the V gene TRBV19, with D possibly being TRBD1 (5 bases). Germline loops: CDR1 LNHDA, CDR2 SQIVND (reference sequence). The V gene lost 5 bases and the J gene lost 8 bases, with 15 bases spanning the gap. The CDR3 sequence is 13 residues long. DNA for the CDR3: TGTGCCAGTAGTGCCGTTCAGGGCGACGGCTACACCTTC. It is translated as CASSAVQGDGYTF.

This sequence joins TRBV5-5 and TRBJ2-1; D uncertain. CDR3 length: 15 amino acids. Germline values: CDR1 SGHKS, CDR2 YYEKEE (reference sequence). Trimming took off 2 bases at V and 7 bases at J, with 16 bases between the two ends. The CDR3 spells CASSFLTSANNEQFF. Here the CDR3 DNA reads TGTGCCAGCAGCTTCCTGACAAGCGCCAATAATGAGCAGTTCTTC.

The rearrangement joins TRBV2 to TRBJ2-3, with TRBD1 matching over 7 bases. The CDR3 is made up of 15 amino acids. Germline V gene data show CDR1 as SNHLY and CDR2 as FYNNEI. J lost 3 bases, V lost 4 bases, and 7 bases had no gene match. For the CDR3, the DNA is TGTGCCAGCAGTGTACAACAGGGGTGGACAGATACGCAGTATTTT. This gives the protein CASSVQQGWTDTQYF.

The CDR3 sequence is CASSLTGEGYNEQFF. CDR3 nucleotides: TGCGCCAGCAGCTTGACAGGGGAGGGATACAATGAGCAGTTCTTC. The chain uses TRBV5-1 and TRBJ2-1; possibly TRBD1 or TRBD2 for D (7 bases each). V lost 1 base to trimming and J lost 4 bases, with 12 bases between them. This CDR3 has 15 amino acids. Per the germline V gene, CDR1 is SGHRS and CDR2 is YFSETQ.

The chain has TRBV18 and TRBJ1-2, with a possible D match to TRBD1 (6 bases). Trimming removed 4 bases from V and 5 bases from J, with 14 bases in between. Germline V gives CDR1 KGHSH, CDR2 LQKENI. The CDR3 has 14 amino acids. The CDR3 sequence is CASSQGQNLYGYTF. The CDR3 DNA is TGTGCCAGCTCACAAGGACAGAATTTATATGGCTACACCTTC.

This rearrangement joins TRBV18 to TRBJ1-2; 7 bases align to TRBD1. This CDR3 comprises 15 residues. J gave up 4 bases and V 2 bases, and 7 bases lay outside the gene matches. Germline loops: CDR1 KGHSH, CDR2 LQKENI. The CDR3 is CASSPEQGRAYGYTF. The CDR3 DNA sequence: TGTGCCAGCTCACCAGAACAGGGGCGGGCCTATGGCTACACCTTC.

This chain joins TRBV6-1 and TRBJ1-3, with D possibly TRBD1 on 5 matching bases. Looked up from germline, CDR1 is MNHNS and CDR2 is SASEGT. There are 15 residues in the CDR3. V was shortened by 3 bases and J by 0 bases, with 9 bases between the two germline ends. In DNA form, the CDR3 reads TGTGCCAGCAGTGAGGGGCTGATCTCTGGAAACACCATATATTTT. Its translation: CASSEGLISGNTIYF.

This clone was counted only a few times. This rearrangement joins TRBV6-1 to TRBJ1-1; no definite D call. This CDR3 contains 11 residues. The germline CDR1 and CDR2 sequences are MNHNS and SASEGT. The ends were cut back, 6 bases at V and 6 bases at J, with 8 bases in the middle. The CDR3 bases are TGTGCCAGCAGGGGTGGGGCTGAAGCTTTCTTT. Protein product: CASRGGAEAFF.

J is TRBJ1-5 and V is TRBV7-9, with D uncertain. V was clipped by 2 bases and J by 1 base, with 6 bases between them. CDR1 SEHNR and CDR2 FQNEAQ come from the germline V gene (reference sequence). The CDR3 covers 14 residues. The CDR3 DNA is TGTGCCAGCAGCTTATATGTCAGCAATCAGCCCCAGCATTTT. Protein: CASSLYVSNQPQHF.

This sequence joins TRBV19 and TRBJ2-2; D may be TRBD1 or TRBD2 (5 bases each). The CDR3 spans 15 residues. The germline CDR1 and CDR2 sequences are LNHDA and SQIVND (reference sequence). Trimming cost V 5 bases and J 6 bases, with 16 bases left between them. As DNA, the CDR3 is TGTGCCAGTAGTCTCCGGGTGAGGGGTCCCGGGGAGCTGTTTTTT. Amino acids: CASSLRVRGPGELFF.

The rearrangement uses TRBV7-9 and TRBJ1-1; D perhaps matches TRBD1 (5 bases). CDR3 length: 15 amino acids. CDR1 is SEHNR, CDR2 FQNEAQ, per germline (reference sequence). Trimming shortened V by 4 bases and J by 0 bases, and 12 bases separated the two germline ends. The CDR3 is CASSSLQVMNTEAFF. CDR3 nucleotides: TGTGCCAGCAGCTCCTTACAGGTGATGAACACTGAAGCTTTCTTT.

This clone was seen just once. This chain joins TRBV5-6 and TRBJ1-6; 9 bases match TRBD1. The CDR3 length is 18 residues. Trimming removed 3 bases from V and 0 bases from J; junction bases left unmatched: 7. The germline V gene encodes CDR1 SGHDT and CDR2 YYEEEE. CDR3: CASSSTMTGGSYNSPLHF. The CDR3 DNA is TGTGCCAGCAGCTCGACCATGACAGGGGGCTCCTATAATTCACCCCTCCACTTT.

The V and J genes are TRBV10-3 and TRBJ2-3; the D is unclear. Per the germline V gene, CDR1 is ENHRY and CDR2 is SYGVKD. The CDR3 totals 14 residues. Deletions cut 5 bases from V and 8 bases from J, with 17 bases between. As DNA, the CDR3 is TGTGCCATCAGTCCCCTAGAAGCCTCGGGTACGCAGTATTTT. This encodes CAISPLEASGTQYF.

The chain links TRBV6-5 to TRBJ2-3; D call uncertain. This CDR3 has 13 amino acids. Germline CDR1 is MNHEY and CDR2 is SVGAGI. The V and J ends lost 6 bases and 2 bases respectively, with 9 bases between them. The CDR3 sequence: CASSRRITDTQYF. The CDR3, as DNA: TGTGCCAGCAGCCGGCGCATCACAGATACGCAGTATTTT.

The CDR3 here is CASSFEAGQAYEQYF. DNA for the CDR3: TGTGCCAGCAGTTTTGAAGCAGGCCAAGCCTACGAGCAGTACTTC. The chain links TRBV28 to TRBJ2-7; D uncertain. Germline CDR1 reads MDHEN; CDR2 reads SYDVKM. With 3 bases removed from V and 2 bases from J, the gap between germline ends came to 14 bases. This CDR3 is 15 amino acids long. Supplemented by reference TRBV28 and TRBJ2-7, the full variable domain reads DVKVTQSSRYLVKRTGEKVFLECVQDMDHENMFWYRQDPGLGLRLIYFSYDVKMKEKGDIPEGYSVSREKKERFSLILESASTNQTSMYLCASSFEAGQAYEQYFGPGTRLTVT.